This T cell receptor (beta chain) is drawn from a study of radiotherapy plus CTLA-4 blockade in lung cancer. Across the whole study: Objective responses emerged in under 20% of patients, and around 30% attained disease control.

On this clone: The antigen is not known.

Findings and limits, study-wide: Subsequent to radiotherapy plus ipilimumab, tumor-derived TCR clones underwent expansion in blood.

Sequencing used immunoSEQ multiplex PCR; TCRdb keeps in-frame clones, though not all of them. The data hold 80,000 to 95,000 clones, with approximately 78% observed a single time. Ipilimumab CTLA-4 blockade and focal radiation were given to patients with chemo-refractory metastatic non-small-cell lung cancer. This CDR3 spans 16 amino acids. Germline V gene sequence: CDR1 MDHEN, CDR2 SYDVKM. V lost 0 bases to trimming and J lost 7 bases, with 16 bases between them. This clonotype was sampled from a human donor with non-small cell lung cancer that progressed on radiotherapy plus ipilimumab. J is TRBJ2-4 and V is TRBV28; the D call may be TRBD1 or TRBD2 (6 bases each). The sample here was peripheral blood, taken from a patient treated with radiotherapy plus ipilimumab. CDR3 sequence: CASSLWAGARGNIQYF. The CDR3 DNA follows: TGTGCCAGCAGTTTATGGGCAGGGGCGCGGGGTAACATTCAGTACTTC.